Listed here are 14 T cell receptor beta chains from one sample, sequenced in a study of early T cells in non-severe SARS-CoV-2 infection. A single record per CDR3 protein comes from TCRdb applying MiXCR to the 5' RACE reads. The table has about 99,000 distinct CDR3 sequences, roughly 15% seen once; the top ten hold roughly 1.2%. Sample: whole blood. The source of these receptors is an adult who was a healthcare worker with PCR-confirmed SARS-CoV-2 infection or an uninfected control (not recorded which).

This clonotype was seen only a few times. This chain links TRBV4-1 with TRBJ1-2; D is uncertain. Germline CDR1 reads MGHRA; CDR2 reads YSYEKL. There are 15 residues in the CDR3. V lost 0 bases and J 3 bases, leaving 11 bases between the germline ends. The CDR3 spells CASSQDRLGYYGYTF. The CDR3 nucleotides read TGCGCCAGCAGCCAAGATAGGTTGGGGTACTATGGCTACACCTTC.

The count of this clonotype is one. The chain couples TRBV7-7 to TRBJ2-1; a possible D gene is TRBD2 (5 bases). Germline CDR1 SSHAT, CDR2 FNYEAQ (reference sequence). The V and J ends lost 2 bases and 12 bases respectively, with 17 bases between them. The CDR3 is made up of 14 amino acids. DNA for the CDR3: TGTGCCAGCAGCTTATCCGAGGAGGAGAGGAGGCAGTTCTTC. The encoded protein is CASSLSEEERRQFF.

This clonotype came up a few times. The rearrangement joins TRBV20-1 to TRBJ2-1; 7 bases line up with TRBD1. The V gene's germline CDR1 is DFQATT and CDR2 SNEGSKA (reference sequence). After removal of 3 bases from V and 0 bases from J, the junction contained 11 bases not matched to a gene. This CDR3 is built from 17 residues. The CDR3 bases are TGCAGTGCTAGGAGAAACAGGGGAATCCTCTCCTACAATGAGCAGTTCTTC. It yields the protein CSARRNRGILSYNEQFF.

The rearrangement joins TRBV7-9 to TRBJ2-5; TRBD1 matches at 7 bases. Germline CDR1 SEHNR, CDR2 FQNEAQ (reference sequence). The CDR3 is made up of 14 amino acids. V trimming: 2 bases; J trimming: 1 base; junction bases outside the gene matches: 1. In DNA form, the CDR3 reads TGTGCCAGCAGCTTACACAGGGGCCAAGAGACCCAGTACTTC. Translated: CASSLHRGQETQYF.

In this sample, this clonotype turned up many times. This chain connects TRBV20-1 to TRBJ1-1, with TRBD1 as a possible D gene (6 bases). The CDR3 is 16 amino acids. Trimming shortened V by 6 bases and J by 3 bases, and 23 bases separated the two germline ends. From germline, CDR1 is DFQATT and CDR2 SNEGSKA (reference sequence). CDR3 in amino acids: CSAASYLQGADTEAFF. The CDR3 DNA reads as TGCAGTGCCGCCAGCTACTTACAGGGCGCGGACACTGAAGCTTTCTTT.

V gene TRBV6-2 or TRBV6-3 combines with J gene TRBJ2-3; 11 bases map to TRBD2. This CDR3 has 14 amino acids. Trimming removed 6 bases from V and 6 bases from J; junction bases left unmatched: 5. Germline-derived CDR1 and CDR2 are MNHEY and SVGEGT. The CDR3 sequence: CASRGLAGPDTQYF. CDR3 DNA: TGTGCCAGCAGAGGACTAGCGGGCCCCGATACGCAGTATTTT.

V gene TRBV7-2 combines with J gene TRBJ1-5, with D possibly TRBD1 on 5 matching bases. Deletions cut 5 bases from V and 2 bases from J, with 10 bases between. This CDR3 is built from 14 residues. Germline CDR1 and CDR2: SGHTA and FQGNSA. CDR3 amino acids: CASSPGLGNQPQHF. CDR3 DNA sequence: TGTGCCAGCAGCCCAGGGTTGGGCAATCAGCCCCAGCATTTT.

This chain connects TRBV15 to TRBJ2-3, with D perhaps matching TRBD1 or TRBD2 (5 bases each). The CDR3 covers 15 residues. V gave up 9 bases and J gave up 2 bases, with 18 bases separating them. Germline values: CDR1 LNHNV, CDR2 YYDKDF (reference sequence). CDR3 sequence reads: CATSRGRRTTDTQYF. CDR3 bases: TGTGCCACTTCGAGGGGAAGGCGAACCACAGATACGCAGTATTTT.

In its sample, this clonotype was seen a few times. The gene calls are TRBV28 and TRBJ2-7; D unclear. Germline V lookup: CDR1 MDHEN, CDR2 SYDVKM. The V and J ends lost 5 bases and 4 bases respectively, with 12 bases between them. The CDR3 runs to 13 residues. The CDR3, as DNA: TGTGCCAGCAGTCTATTCCCGGAGTACGAGCAGTACTTC. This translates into CASSLFPEYEQYF.

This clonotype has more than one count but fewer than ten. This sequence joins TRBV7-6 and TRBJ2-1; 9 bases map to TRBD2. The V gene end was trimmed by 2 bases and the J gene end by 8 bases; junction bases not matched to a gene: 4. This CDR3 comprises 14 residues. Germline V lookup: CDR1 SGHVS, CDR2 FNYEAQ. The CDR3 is CASSLKGLADEQFF. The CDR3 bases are TGTGCCAGCAGCTTAAAGGGACTAGCTGATGAGCAGTTCTTC.

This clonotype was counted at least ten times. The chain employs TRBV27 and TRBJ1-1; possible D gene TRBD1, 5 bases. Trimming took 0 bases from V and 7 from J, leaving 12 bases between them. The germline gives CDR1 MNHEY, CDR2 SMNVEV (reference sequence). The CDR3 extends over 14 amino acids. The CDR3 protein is CASSLSRGRSEAFF. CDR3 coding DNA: TGTGCCAGCAGTTTATCTCGGGGACGCAGTGAAGCTTTCTTT.

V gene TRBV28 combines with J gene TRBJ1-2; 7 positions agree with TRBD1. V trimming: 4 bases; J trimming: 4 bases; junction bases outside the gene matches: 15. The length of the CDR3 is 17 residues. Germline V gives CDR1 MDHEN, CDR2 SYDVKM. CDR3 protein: CASSSGGEGTVTYGYTF. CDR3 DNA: TGTGCCAGCAGTTCGGGTGGGGAGGGGACAGTCACCTATGGCTACACCTTC.

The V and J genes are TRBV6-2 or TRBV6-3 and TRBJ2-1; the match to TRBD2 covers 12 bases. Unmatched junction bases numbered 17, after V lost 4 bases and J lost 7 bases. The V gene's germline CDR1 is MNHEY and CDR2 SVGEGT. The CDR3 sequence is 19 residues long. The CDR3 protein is CASSSLLVSGTSGSNEQFF. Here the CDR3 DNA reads TGTGCCAGCAGTTCATTACTCGTTTCCGGGACTAGCGGGTCTAATGAGCAGTTCTTC.

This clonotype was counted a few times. The CDR3 loop reads CASSLLSQDLHF. For the CDR3, the DNA is TGTGCCAGCAGTTTATTATCACAGGACCTCCACTTT. The rearrangement uses TRBV28 and TRBJ1-6; D might be TRBD1 (5 bases). Trimming shortened V by 1 base and J by 15 bases, and 10 bases separated the two germline ends. Germline V gene lookup returns CDR1 MDHEN and CDR2 SYDVKM. The CDR3 has 12 amino acids.